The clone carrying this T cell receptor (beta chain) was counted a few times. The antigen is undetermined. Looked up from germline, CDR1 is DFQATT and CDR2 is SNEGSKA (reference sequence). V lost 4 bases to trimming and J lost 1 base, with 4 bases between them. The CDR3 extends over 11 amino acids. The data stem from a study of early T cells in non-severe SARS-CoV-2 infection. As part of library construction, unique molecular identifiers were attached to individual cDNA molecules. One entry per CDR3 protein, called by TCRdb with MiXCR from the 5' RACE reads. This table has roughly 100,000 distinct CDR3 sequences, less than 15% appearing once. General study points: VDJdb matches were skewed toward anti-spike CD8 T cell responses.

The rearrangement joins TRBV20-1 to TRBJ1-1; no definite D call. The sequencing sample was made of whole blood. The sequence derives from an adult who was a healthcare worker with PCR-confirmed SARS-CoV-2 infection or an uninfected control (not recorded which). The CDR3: CSATGNTEAFF. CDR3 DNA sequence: TGCAGTGCTACGGGGAACACTGAAGCTTTCTTT.